This TCR beta chain was sequenced in a study of cytomegalovirus exposure and HLA in healthy donors. Study conclusions and caveats: The analysis excluded some indistinguishable V segments, including TRBV6-2 and TRBV6-3. Sequencing depth across donors, presence/absence analyses assumed, was roughly uniform.

With 60 Vbeta and 13 Jbeta primers, the PCR was carried out. Using immunoSEQ multiplex PCR, the repertoire was profiled, and TCRdb retains in-frame clones only, with some absent. The table shows some 150,000 clones, with roughly 87% occurring only once. This clone is a singleton in its sample. Its specificity is unknown. V gave up 10 bases and J gave up 7 bases, with 22 bases separating them. Germline V gene data show CDR1 as MDHEN and CDR2 as SYDVKM. This CDR3 comprises 15 residues. The sequence came from a man aged 30 to 39 in good health and CMV-seropositive. V and J are TRBV28 and TRBJ1-4; D unclear. Sample: PBMCs. Here the CDR3 DNA reads TGTGCCACCATGAAGATCCGGGCAGAGGGTGAAAAACTGTTTTTT. Protein sequence: CATMKIRAEGEKLFF.